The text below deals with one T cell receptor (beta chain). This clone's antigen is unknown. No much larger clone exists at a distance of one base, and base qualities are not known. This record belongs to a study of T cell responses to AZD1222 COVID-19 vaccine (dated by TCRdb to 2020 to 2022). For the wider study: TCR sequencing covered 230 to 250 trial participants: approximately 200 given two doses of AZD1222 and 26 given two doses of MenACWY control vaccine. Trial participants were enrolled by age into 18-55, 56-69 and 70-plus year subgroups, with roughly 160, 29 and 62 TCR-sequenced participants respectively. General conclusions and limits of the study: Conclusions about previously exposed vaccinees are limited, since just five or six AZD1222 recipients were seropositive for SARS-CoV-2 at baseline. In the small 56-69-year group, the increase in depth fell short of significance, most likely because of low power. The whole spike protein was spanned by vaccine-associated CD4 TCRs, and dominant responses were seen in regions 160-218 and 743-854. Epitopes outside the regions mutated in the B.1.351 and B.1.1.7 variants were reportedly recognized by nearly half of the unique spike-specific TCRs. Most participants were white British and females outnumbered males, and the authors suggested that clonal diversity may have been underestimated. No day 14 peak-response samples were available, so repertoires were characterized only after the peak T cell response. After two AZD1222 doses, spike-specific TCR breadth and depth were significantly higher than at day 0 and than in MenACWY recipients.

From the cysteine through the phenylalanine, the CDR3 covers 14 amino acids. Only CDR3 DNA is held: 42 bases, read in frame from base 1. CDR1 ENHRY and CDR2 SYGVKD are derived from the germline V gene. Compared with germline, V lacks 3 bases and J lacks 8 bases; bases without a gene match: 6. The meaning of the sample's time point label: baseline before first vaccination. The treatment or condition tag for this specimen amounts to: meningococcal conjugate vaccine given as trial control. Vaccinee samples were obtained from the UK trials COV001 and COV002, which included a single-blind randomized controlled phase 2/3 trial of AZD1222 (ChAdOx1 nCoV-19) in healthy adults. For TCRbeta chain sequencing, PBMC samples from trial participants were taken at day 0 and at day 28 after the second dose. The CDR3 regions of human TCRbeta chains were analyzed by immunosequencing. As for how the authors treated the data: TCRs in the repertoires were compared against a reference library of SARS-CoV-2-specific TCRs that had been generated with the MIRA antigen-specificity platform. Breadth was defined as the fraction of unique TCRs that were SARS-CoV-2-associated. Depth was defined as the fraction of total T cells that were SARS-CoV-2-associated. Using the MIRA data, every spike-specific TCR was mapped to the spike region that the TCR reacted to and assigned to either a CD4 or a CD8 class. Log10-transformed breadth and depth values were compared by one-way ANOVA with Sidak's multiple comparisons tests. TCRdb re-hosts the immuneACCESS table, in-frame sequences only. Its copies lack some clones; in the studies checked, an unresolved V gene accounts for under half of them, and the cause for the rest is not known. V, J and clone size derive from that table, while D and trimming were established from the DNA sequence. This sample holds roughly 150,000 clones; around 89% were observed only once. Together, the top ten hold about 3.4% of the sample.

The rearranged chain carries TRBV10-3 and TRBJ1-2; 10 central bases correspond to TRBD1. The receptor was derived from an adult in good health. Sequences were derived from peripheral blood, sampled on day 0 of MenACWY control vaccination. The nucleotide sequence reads TGTGCCATCAGTGACCTGGACAGGGGGAGCGGCTACACCTTC. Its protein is CAISDLDRGSGYTF.